One sample yielded the 18 T cell receptor beta chains listed below, sequenced in a study of CD8+ T cells in alopecia areata. Sequencing used cDNA as its template, made by extracting RNA and reverse transcribing it. Method: immunoSEQ multiplex PCR; TCRdb's copy keeps in-frame clones and lacks some. The repertoire consists of 200,000 to 250,000 clones, with less than 65% occurring once and the leading ten covering 4.2%. The treatment here: oral pan-JAK inhibitor, 5-10 mg twice daily. Material: CD4+ T cells sorted from blood, obtained at week 4, from a patient treated with tofacitinib. The source is a human donor with alopecia areata.

This clone was counted only a few times. This chain uses TRBV30 with TRBJ1-1; possibly TRBD1 for D (5 bases). CDR3 size: 14 residues. Germline lookup yields CDR1 GTSNPN and CDR2 SVGIG (reference sequence). The V end was cut by 0 bases, the J end by 3 bases, with 11 bases between. Here the CDR3 reads CAWSVVRGDTEAFF. CDR3 DNA sequence: TGTGCCTGGAGTGTGGTGAGGGGCGACACTGAAGCTTTCTTT.

This clone was seen once. In nucleotides, the CDR3 is TGCGCCAGCAGCTTGGGACAGGGGGGCGGTGAAAAACTGTTTTTT. Its translation: CASSLGQGGGEKLFF. The genes are TRBV5-1 and TRBJ1-4; 9 nucleotides align to TRBD1. V lost 0 bases and J lost 7; bases outside the gene matches: 4. The CDR3 sequence is 15 residues long. Germline V CDR1 and CDR2: SGHRS, YFSETQ.

The V call is TRBV7-9, the J call TRBJ2-7, with no clear D. V shed 8 bases and J shed 3 bases, with 14 bases lying between them. This CDR3 region has 13 residues. Germline CDR1 reads SEHNR; CDR2 reads FQNEAQ (reference sequence). The chain's CDR3 is CASCPVWSYEQYF. In DNA form, the CDR3 reads TGTGCCAGCTGCCCGGTTTGGAGCTACGAGCAGTACTTC. Using reference TRBV7-9 and TRBJ2-7 for the parts outside the CDR3, the full variable domain is DTGVSQNPRHKITKRGQNVTFRCDPISEHNRLYWYRQTLGQGPEFLTYFQNEAQLEKSRLLSDRFSAERPKGSFSTLEIQRTEQGDSAMYLCASCPVWSYEQYFGPGTRLTVT.

The CDR3 loop reads CATSRDLPGEQYF. In nucleotides, the CDR3 is TGTGCCACCAGCAGAGATCTGCCCGGCGAGCAGTACTTC. The chain employs TRBV15 and TRBJ2-7, with no clear D. The CDR3 sequence is 13 residues long. CDR1 and CDR2 (germline): LNHNV, YYDKDF (reference sequence). Trimming pared 0 bases from V and 6 bases from J, leaving 9 bases between.

The CDR3 reads CASYNEGNYGYTF. The CDR3 region has the DNA TGTGCCAGTTATAACGAGGGAAACTATGGCTACACCTTC. The V call is TRBV2, the J call TRBJ1-2, with unresolved D. Trimming cost V 9 bases and J 2 bases, with 13 bases left between them. The CDR3 has 13 residues. The germline gives CDR1 SNHLY, CDR2 FYNNEI. Together with reference TRBV2 and TRBJ1-2, the CDR3 gives the full variable domain: EPEVTQTPSHQVTQMGQEVILRCVPISNHLYFYWYRQILGQKVEFLVSFYNNEISEKSEIFDDQFSVERPDGSNFTLKIRSTKLEDSAMYFCASYNEGNYGYTFGSGTRLTVV.

This clone appeared once. This sequence joins TRBV30 and TRBJ1-1; D might be TRBD1 (5 bases). Trimming removed 3 bases at V and 0 bases at J, with 8 bases between. The CDR3 extends over 13 amino acids. Looked up from germline, CDR1 is GTSNPN and CDR2 is SVGIG (reference sequence). The CDR3 here is CAWSEGLNTEAFF. CDR3 coding DNA: TGTGCCTGGAGCGAGGGGTTGAACACTGAAGCTTTCTTT.

The chain has TRBV9 and TRBJ2-3; 11 nucleotides match TRBD2. The V and J ends lost 4 bases and 5 bases, in that order; junction bases with no gene match: 12. The CDR3 is made up of 17 amino acids. The germline V gene has CDR1 SGDLS and CDR2 YYNGEE. The CDR3 nucleotides are TGTGCCAGCAGCACCCGGACTAGCGGGTCCCGCGGAGATACGCAGTATTTT. Encoded protein: CASSTRTSGSRGDTQYF.

This chain joins TRBV5-1 and TRBJ2-5; TRBD2 is a possible D gene (5 bases). V was cut by 1 base and J by 3 bases, with 10 bases left in between. The CDR3 consists of 14 residues. Germline V lookup: CDR1 SGHRS, CDR2 YFSETQ. The CDR3 reads CASSLPGVEETQYF. In DNA form, the CDR3 reads TGCGCCAGCAGCTTGCCCGGGGTAGAAGAGACCCAGTACTTC. Together with reference TRBV5-1 and TRBJ2-5, the CDR3 gives the full variable domain: KAGVTQTPRYLIKTRGQQVTLSCSPISGHRSVSWYQQTPGQGLQFLFEYFSETQRNKGNFPGRFSGRQFSNSRSEMNVSTLELGDSALYLCASSLPGVEETQYFGPGTRLLVL.

In nucleotides, the CDR3 is TGTGCCAGCAGCCCCCGGACAGGAGGCGAGCAGTACTTC. The encoded protein is CASSPRTGGEQYF. The gene calls are TRBV11-2 and TRBJ2-7, with 7 bases aligning to TRBD1. Per the germline V gene, CDR1 is SGHAT and CDR2 is FQNNGV. CDR3 length: 13 amino acids. After removal of 5 bases from V and 6 bases from J, the junction contained 7 bases not matched to a gene.

This clone was counted a few times. V is TRBV6-5 and J is TRBJ1-5, with D perhaps matching TRBD1 (5 bases). Trimming left V 5 bases short and J 2 bases short, with 7 bases between. The CDR3 runs to 13 residues. Germline V gene sequence: CDR1 MNHEY, CDR2 SVGAGI. CDR3 loop: CASSRDGNQPQHF. The CDR3 DNA reads as TGTGCCAGCAGTCGGGACGGCAATCAGCCCCAGCATTTT.

The rearrangement uses TRBV5-1 and TRBJ2-1; 10 bases are a match to TRBD2. The CDR3 totals 16 residues. CDR1 and CDR2 (germline): SGHRS, YFSETQ. With V trimmed by 4 bases and J by 6 bases, 10 bases remained unmatched. This CDR3 is CASSEGLASGINEQFF. In DNA form, the CDR3 reads TGCGCCAGCAGCGAGGGACTAGCGTCAGGTATCAATGAGCAGTTCTTC. Variable domain in full (rest from reference TRBV5-1 and TRBJ2-1): KAGVTQTPRYLIKTRGQQVTLSCSPISGHRSVSWYQQTPGQGLQFLFEYFSETQRNKGNFPGRFSGRQFSNSRSEMNVSTLELGDSALYLCASSEGLASGINEQFFGPGTRLTVL.

The V gene is TRBV9, the J gene TRBJ2-2; D remains unclear. Trimming removed 4 bases at V and 4 bases at J, with 8 bases between. There are 13 residues in the CDR3. Per germline, CDR1 SGDLS and CDR2 YYNGEE. The CDR3 is CASSLQPTGELFF. The CDR3 DNA is TGTGCCAGCAGCCTCCAGCCCACCGGGGAGCTGTTTTTT.

About this clone: The same CDR3 is also encoded by other DNA sequences in this sample. The gene calls are TRBV29-1 and TRBJ1-5; D is unresolved. The CDR3 extends over 10 amino acids. Germline values: CDR1 SQVTM, CDR2 ANQGSEA. V lost 6 bases to trimming and J lost 5 bases, with 5 bases between them. The CDR3 DNA follows: TGCAGCGTAGGAGATCAGCCCCAGCATTTT. It yields the protein CSVGDQPQHF.

Points on this clone: The same CDR3 is also encoded by other DNA sequences in this sample. The V call is TRBV25-1, the J call TRBJ1-2; D call uncertain. The CDR3 contains 11 residues. The V gene lost 7 bases and the J gene lost 3 bases, with 6 bases spanning the gap. Germline V lookup: CDR1 MGHDK, CDR2 SYGVNS. The CDR3 nucleotides are TGTGCCAGCAACTCAGACTATGGCTACACCTTC. Translation: CASNSDYGYTF.

The chain joins TRBV15 to TRBJ1-5; D ambiguous. Germline V gene lookup returns CDR1 LNHNV and CDR2 YYDKDF (reference sequence). Trimming removed 0 bases from V and 7 bases from J, with 4 bases in between. The CDR3 covers 12 residues. CDR3 sequence (DNA): TGTGCCACCAGCAGAGATCGCCAGCCCCAGCATTTT. It codes for CATSRDRQPQHF.

The chain combines TRBV10-3 with TRBJ1-2, with D possibly matching TRBD1 (5 bases). The V end was cut by 2 bases, the J end by 6 bases, with 25 bases between. This CDR3 contains 18 residues. The germline gives CDR1 ENHRY, CDR2 SYGVKD. The CDR3 DNA sequence: TGTGCCATCAGTGAGGGGGGGTTCAGGACCCATAAAAGTCATGGCTACACCTTC. Its translation: CAISEGGFRTHKSHGYTF.

This clone appeared a few times. The chain joins TRBV6-6 to TRBJ1-1; TRBD1 matches at 8 bases. V was clipped by 6 bases and J by 7 bases; unmatched bases: 10. This CDR3 has 14 residues. Looked up from germline, CDR1 is MNHNY and CDR2 is SVGAGI (reference sequence). The CDR3 DNA is TGTGCCAGCAGAAAGACAGGGGATTTCATTGAAGCTTTCTTT. It encodes CASRKTGDFIEAFF.

This clone was recorded only once. The gene calls are TRBV7-3 and TRBJ2-2, with 8 bases fitting TRBD2. The CDR3 loop spans 17 amino acids. CDR1 SGHTA and CDR2 FQGTGA come from the germline V gene. Unmatched junction bases numbered 6, after V lost 1 base and J lost 2 bases. In DNA form, the CDR3 reads TGTGCCAGCAGCTTAAATGGCGGGGGGACCAACACCGGGGAGCTGTTTTTT. Protein product: CASSLNGGGTNTGELFF.